The entry that follows covers one T cell receptor beta chain sequence. This CDR3 has 16 amino acids. Losses at the gene ends were 0 bases for V and 0 bases for J; bases not matched to a gene: 1. Germline lookup yields CDR1 SGHDT and CDR2 YYEEEE. This sample was included in a study of technical replicates of blood from several donors. Profiling relied on immunoSEQ multiplex PCR, and the TCRdb table lists in-frame clones only, not all of them. This table holds about 76,000 clones, roughly 96% found once. This receptor was identified in a human donor in good health. The sample consisted of T cells isolated from PBMCs. The chain uses TRBV5-6 and TRBJ2-2; the match to TRBD1 covers 8 bases. CDR3 DNA sequence: TGTGCCAGCAGCTTGGACAGGGGGGCGAACACCGGGGAGCTGTTTTTT. Residues: CASSLDRGANTGELFF.